Listed here are 9 T cell receptor beta chains from one sample, sequenced in a study of T cells in Graves' hyperthyroidism and ophthalmopathy. Amplification of TCR beta CDR3 regions was performed using RNA transcripts as template. First-round RT-PCR of the TCR CDR3 relied on the HTBI primer set. Using its own MiXCR run on the multiplex PCR reads, TCRdb lists one record per CDR3 protein. The top ten hold about 7% of the sample, which has approximately 590,000 distinct CDR3 sequences, approximately 14% seen once. Sequencing was carried out using blood. Receptors originate from a woman in her twenties or thirties with Graves' hyperthyroidism.

This clonotype has more than one count but fewer than ten. V usage is TRBV7-8 and J usage is TRBJ2-7; possible D gene TRBD2, 6 bases. V was pared by 5 bases and J by 5 bases, with 19 bases between. The CDR3 runs 15 residues. The V gene's germline CDR1 is SGHVS and CDR2 FQNEAQ. The CDR3 here is CASSPTRLVGNEQYF. In DNA, the CDR3 is TGTGCCAGCAGCCCGACGCGACTAGTGGGGAACGAGCAGTACTTC.

The chain recombines TRBV28 with TRBJ2-3; D may be TRBD1 (6 bases). Trimming removed 5 bases from V and 1 base from J, with 10 bases in between. The CDR3 length is 14 residues. Germline-derived CDR1 and CDR2 are MDHEN and SYDVKM. The CDR3 loop is CASSTHRGTDTQYF. The CDR3 nucleotides read TGTGCCAGCAGTACCCACAGGGGCACAGATACGCAGTATTTT.

The chain is built from TRBV15 and TRBJ2-3; D perhaps matches TRBD2 (6 bases). Germline CDR1 and CDR2: LNHNV and YYDKDF (reference sequence). V was cut by 0 bases and J by 1 base, with 14 bases left in between. The CDR3 length is 17 residues. In DNA form, the CDR3 reads TGTGCCACCAGCAGAGATCGCCCCACTAGCCGCACAGATACGCAGTATTTT. Residues: CATSRDRPTSRTDTQYF. Full variable domain (missing parts from reference TRBV15 and TRBJ2-3): DAMVIQNPRYQVTQFGKPVTLSCSQTLNHNVMYWYQQKSSQAPKLLFHYYDKDFNNEADTPDNFQSRRPNTSFCFLDIRSPGLGDTAMYLCATSRDRPTSRTDTQYFGPGTRLTVL.

This clonotype turned up a few times. The chain couples TRBV6-2 or TRBV6-3 to TRBJ2-3; 9 bases align to TRBD2. The CDR3 sequence is 15 residues long. Germline V lookup: CDR1 MNHEY, CDR2 SVGEGT. The J segment lost 5 bases and the V segment lost 6 bases, leaving 9 bases of the junction unmatched. In DNA, the CDR3 is TGTGCCAGCAGAGATAGCGGGAGCTGGGGAGATACGCAGTATTTT. This translates into CASRDSGSWGDTQYF.

The genes are TRBV6-1 and TRBJ2-7; D not resolved. This CDR3 region has 12 residues. V was clipped by 3 bases and J by 5 bases, with 8 bases between them. Germline CDR1 is MNHNS and CDR2 is SASEGT. CDR3 region: CASSEFQDEQYF. The DNA for the CDR3 is TGTGCCAGCAGTGAGTTTCAGGACGAGCAGTACTTC.

This clonotype appeared many times. This chain joins TRBV24-1 and TRBJ2-1, with D perhaps assigned TRBD1 or TRBD2 (5 bases each). The V end lost 5 bases, the J end lost 1 base, and 14 bases lay between the germline ends. The V gene's germline CDR1 is KGHDR and CDR2 SFDVKD. There are 16 residues in the CDR3. The CDR3 DNA follows: TGTGCCACCAGTGGTAACCAGGGCGGGTCCTACAATGAGCAGTTCTTC. Amino acids: CATSGNQGGSYNEQFF.

The CDR3 DNA is TGTGCCAGCAGCGTAGGGGAGTCCCCTTCCTACAATGAGCAGTTCTTC. Translating it yields CASSVGESPSYNEQFF. V usage is TRBV9 and J usage is TRBJ2-1, with D possibly being TRBD2 (5 bases). The CDR3 has 16 amino acids. With 0 bases removed from V and 1 base from J, the gap between germline ends came to 11 bases. Germline values: CDR1 SGDLS, CDR2 YYNGEE.

At least ten counts were recorded for this clonotype. The J gene is TRBJ1-1, the V gene TRBV6-1, with no clear D. Per germline, CDR1 MNHNS and CDR2 SASEGT. The CDR3 has 14 amino acids. V was trimmed by 6 bases and J by 0 bases, leaving 11 bases between them. As DNA, the CDR3 is TGTGCCAGCAGCTTCGGGCGGGTGAACACTGAAGCTTTCTTT. Its translation is CASSFGRVNTEAFF.

This clonotype was recorded many times. The J gene is TRBJ2-7, the V gene TRBV7-9; D might be TRBD1 or TRBD2, each matching 5 bases. Germline V gene data show CDR1 as SEHNR and CDR2 as FQNEAQ (reference sequence). The CDR3 loop spans 14 amino acids. V lost 4 bases to trimming and J lost 3 bases, with 13 bases between them. The CDR3 sequence: CASSSGDGRYEQYF. The CDR3 nucleotides are TGTGCCAGCAGCTCCGGGGACGGACGCTACGAGCAGTACTTC.